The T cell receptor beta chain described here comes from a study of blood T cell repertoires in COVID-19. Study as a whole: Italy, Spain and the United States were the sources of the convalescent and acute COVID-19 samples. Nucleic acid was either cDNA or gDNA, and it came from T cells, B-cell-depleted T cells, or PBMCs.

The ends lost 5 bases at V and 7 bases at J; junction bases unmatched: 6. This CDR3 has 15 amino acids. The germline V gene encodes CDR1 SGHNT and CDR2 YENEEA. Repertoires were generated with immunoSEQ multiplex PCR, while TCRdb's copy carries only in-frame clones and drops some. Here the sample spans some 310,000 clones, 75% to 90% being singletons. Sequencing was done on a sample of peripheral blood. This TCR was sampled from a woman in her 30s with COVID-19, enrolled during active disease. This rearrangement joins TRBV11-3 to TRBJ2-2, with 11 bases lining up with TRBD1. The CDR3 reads CASSDRTGGHGELFF. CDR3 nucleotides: TGTGCCAGCAGCGACCGGACAGGGGGCCACGGGGAGCTGTTTTTT.